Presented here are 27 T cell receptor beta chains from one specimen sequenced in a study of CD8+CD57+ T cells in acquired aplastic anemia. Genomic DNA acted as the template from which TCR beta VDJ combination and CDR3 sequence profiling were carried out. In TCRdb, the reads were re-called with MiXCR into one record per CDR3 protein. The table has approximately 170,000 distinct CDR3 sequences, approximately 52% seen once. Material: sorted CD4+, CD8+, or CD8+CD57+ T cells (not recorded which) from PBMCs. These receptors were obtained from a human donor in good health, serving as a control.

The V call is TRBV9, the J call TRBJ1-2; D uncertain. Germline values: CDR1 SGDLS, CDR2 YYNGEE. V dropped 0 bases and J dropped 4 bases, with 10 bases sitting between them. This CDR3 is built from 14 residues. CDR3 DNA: TGTGCCAGCAGCGTAGCGGGCAGGTTCTATGGCTACACCTTC. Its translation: CASSVAGRFYGYTF.

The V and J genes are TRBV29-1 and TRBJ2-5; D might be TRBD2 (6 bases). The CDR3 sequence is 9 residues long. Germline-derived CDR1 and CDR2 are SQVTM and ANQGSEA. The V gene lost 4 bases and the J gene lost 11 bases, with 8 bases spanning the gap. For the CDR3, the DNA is TGCAGCGTTGGGGAGGAGCAGTACTTC. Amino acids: CSVGEEQYF.

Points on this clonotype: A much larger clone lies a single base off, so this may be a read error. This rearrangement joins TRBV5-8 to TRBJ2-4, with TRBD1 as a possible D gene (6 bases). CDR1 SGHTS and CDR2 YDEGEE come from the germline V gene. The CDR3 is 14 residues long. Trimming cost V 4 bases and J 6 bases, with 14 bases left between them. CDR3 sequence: CASSRQTGRNIQYF. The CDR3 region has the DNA TGTGCCAGCAGCCGCCAGACAGGCAGAAACATTCAGTACTTC.

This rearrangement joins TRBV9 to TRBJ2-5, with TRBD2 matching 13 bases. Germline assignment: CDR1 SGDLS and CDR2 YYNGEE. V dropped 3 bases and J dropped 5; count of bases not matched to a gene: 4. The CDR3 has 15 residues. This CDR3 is CASSGGLAGVETQYF. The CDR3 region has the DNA TGTGCCAGCAGCGGCGGACTAGCGGGGGTGGAGACCCAGTACTTC.

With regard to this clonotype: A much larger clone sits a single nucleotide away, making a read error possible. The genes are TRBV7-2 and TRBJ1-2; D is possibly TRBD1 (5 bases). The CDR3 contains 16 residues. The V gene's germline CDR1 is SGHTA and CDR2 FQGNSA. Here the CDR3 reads CASSLGGGRDGYGYAF. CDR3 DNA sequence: TGTGCCAGCAGCTTAGGCGGGGGGAGGGACGGCTATGGCTACGCCTTC. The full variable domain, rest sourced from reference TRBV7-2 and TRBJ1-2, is GAGVSQSPSNKVTEKGKDVELRCDPISGHTALYWYRQSLGQGLEFLIYFQGNSAPDKSGLPSDRFSAERTGGSVSTLTIQRTQQEDSAVYLCASSLGGGRDGYGYAFGSGTRLTVV.

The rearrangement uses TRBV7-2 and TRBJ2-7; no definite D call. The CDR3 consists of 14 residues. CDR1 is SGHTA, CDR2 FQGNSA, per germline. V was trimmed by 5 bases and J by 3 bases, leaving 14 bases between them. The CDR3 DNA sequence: TGTGCCAGCAGCCCCACGGCACAGCACTACGAGCAGTACTTC. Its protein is CASSPTAQHYEQYF.

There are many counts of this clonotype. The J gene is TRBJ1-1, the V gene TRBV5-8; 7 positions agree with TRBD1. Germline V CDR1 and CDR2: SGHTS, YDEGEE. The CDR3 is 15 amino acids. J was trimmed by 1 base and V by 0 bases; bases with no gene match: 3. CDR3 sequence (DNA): TGTGCCAGCAGCTTGGCCGGGACAGCGAACACTGAAGCTTTCTTT. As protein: CASSLAGTANTEAFF.

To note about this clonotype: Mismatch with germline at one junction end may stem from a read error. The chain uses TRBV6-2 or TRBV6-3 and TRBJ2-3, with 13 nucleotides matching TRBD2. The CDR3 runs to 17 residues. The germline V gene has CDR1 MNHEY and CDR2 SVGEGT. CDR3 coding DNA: TGTGCCAGCAGTTACCCCCTTCGACTAGCGGGGGGTTATACGCGGTATTTT. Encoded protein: CASSYPLRLAGGYTRYF.

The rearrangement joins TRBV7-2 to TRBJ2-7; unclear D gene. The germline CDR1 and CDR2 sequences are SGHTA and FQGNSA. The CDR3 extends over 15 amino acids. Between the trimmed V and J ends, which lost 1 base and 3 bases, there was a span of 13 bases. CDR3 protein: CASSLGRPRLYEQYF. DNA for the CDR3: TGTGCCAGCAGCTTAGGGCGGCCGAGACTCTACGAGCAGTACTTC.

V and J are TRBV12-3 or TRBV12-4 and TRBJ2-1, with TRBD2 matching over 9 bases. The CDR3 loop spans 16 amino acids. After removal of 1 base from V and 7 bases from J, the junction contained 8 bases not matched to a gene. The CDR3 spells CASSLERGGARNEQFF. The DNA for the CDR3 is TGTGCCAGCAGTTTAGAGCGCGGGGGGGCCAGAAATGAGCAGTTCTTC.

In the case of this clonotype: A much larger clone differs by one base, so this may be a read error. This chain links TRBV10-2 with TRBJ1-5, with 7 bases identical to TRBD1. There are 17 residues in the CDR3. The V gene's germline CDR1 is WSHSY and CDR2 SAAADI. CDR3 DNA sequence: TGTGCCTGCAGGACAAACGACAGGGACTATAGCAATCAGCCCCAGCATTTT. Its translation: CACRTNDRDYSNQPQHF.

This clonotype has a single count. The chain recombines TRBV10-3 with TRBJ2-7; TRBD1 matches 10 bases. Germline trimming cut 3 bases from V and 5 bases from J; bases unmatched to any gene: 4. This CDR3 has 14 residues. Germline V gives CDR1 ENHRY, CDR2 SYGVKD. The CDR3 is CAISDSGQGNEQYF. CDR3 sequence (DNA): TGTGCCATCAGTGACTCGGGACAGGGGAACGAGCAGTACTTC.

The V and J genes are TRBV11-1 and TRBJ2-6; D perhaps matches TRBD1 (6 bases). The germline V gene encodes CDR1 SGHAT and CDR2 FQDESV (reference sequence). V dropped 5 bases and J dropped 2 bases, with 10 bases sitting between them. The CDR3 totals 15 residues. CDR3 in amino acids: CASSPQGTGANVLTF. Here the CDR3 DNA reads TGTGCCAGCAGCCCACAGGGAACTGGGGCCAACGTCCTGACTTTC.

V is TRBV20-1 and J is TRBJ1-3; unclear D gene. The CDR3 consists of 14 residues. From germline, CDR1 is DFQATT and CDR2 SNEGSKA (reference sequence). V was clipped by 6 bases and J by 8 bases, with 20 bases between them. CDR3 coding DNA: TGCAGTGCGGGCCGGACGGACTATGGCTACACCATATATTTT. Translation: CSAGRTDYGYTIYF.

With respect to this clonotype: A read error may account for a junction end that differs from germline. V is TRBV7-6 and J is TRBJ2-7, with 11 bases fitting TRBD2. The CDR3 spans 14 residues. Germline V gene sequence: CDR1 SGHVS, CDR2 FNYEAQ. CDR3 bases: TGTGCTAGCAGCTTACTAGCGGGGGACTACGAGCAGTACTTC. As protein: CASSLLAGDYEQYF.

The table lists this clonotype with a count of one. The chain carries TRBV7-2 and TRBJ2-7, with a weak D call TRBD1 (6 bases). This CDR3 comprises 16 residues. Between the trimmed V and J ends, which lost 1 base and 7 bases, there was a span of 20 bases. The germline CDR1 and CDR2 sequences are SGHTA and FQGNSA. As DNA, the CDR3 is TGTGCCAGCAGCTTAGTCGAGAGCGCAGGGGCAGGGGAGCAGTACTTC. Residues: CASSLVESAGAGEQYF.

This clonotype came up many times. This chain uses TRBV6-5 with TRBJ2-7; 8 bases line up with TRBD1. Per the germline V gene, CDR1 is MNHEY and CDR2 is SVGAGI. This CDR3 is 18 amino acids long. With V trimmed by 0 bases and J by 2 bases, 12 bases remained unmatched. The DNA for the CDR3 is TGTGCCAGCAGTTACTCACTCGATGGGACAGGATTTACCTACGAGCAGTACTTC. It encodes CASSYSLDGTGFTYEQYF.

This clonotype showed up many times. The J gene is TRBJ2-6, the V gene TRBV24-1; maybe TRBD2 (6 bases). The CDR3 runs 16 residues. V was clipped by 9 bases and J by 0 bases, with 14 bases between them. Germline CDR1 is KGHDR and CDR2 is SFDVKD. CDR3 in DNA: TGTGCCACCGCGAGTCGGAGGGACTCTGGGGCCAACGTCCTGACTTTC. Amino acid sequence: CATASRRDSGANVLTF.

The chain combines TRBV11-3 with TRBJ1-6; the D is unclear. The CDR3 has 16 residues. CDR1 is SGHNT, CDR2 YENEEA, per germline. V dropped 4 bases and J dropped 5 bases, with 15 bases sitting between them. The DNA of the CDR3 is TGTGCCAGCAGCTCCGCCCGATTCAGCGATAATTCACCCCTCCACTTT. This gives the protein CASSSARFSDNSPLHF.

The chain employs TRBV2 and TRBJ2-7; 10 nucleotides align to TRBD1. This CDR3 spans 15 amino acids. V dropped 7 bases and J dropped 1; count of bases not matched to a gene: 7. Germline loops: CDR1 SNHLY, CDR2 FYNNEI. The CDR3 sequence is CASINGDRGSYEQYF. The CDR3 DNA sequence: TGTGCCAGCATTAATGGGGACAGGGGTTCCTACGAGCAGTACTTC. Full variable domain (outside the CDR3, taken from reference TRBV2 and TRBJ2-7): EPEVTQTPSHQVTQMGQEVILRCVPISNHLYFYWYRQILGQKVEFLVSFYNNEISEKSEIFDDQFSVERPDGSNFTLKIRSTKLEDSAMYFCASINGDRGSYEQYFGPGTRLTVT.

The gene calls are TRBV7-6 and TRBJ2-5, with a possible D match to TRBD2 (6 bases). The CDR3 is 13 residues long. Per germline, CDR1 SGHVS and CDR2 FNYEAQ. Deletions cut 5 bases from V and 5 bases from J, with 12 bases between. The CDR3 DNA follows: TGTGCCAGCAGCAATAGCCGGGGGGAGACCCAGTACTTC. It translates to CASSNSRGETQYF.

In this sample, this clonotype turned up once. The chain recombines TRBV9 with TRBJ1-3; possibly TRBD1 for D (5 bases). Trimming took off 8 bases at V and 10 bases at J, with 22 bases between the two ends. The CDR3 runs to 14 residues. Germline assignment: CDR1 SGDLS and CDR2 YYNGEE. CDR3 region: CASKSGATGGTIYF. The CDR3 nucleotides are TGTGCCAGTAAATCCGGGGCCACCGGAGGGACCATATATTTT.

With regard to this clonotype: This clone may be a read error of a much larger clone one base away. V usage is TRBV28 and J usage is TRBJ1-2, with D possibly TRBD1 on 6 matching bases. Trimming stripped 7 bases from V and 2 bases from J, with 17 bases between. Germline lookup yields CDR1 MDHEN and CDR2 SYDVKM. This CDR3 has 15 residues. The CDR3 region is CASNRPGTRNYGYTF. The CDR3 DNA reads TGTGCCAGCAACCGGCCCGGGACAAGGAACTATGGCTACACCTTC.

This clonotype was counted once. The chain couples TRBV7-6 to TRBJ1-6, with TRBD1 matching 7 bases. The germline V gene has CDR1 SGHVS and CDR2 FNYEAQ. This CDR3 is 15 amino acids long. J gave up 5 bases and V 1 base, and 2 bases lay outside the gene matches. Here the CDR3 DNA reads TGTGCCAGCAGCTTAGGTACAGGGGATAATTCACCCCTCCACTTT. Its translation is CASSLGTGDNSPLHF.

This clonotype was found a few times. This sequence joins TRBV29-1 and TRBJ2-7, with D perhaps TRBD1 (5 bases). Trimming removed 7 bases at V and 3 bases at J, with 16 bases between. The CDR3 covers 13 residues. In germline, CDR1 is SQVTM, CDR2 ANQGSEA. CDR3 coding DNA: TGCAGCGCGGTAACAGACAGCGACTACGAGCAGTACTTC. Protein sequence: CSAVTDSDYEQYF.

The CDR3 coding sequence is TGTGCCAGTAGTACTGCGGGTTTGGGAGGGGGTCAGCCCCAGCATTTT. Translated, it gives CASSTAGLGGGQPQHF. The V gene is TRBV19, the J gene TRBJ1-5, with D perhaps matching TRBD1 (6 bases). The CDR3 spans 16 residues. Germline V gene lookup returns CDR1 LNHDA and CDR2 SQIVND (reference sequence). V lost 4 bases, J lost 6 bases, and 19 bases lay in between.

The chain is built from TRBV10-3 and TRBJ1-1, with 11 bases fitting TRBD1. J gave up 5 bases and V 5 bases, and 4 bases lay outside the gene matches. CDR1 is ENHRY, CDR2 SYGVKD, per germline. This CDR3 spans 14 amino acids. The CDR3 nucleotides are TGTGCCATCAGTTTGGACAGGGGGCGAACTGAAGCTTTCTTT. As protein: CAISLDRGRTEAFF.